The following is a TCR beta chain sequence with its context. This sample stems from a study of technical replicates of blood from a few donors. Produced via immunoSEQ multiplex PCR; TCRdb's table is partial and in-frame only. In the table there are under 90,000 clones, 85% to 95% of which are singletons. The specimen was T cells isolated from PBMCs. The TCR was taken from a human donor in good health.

The CDR3 loop reads CASSQERDWGHTFYEQYF. CDR3 DNA: TGCGCCAGCAGCCAAGAAAGGGATTGGGGGCATACCTTCTACGAGCAGTACTTC. The chain recombines TRBV4-1 with TRBJ2-7; weak D call: TRBD1 (6 bases). Germline CDR1 is MGHRA and CDR2 is YSYEKL. Between the trimmed V and J ends, which lost 0 bases and 3 bases, there was a span of 21 bases. The CDR3 has 18 residues.